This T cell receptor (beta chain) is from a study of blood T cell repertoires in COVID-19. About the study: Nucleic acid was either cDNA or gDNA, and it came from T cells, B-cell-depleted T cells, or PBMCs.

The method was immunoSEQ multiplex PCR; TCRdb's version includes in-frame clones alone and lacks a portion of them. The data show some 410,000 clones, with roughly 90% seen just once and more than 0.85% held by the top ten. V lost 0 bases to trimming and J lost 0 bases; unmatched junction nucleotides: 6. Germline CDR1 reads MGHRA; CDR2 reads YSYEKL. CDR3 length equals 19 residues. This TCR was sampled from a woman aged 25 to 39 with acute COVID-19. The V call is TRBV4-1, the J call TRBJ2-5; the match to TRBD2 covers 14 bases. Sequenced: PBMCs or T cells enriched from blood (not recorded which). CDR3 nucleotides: TGCGCCAGCAGCCAAGATCTCGCGACTAGCGGGGGGGACCAAGAGACCCAGTACTTC. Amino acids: CASSQDLATSGGDQETQYF.